The clone carrying this T cell receptor beta chain has more than one count but fewer than ten. Its antigen is unidentified. This specimen comes from a study of identical twins. Study observations and caveats: In cord blood, abundant beta clonotypes had fewer insertions; memory showed no trend.

TCRdb independently ran MiXCR on the 5' RACE reads; one entry per CDR3 protein. The data contain around 220,000 distinct CDR3 sequences, roughly an eighth of them singletons. V was pared by 4 bases and J by 9 bases, with 13 bases between. From germline, CDR1 is SEHNR and CDR2 FQNEAQ (reference sequence). This CDR3 spans 13 amino acids. The chain links TRBV7-9 to TRBJ2-1; no firm D call. Sequences were obtained from memory (CD45RO+) T cells sorted from blood. The origin of this receptor is a woman between 18 and 29 years old in good health. Written as DNA, the CDR3 is TGTGCCAGCAGCTCCCTCGGGCCGGGTGAGCAGTTCTTC. As protein: CASSSLGPGEQFF.